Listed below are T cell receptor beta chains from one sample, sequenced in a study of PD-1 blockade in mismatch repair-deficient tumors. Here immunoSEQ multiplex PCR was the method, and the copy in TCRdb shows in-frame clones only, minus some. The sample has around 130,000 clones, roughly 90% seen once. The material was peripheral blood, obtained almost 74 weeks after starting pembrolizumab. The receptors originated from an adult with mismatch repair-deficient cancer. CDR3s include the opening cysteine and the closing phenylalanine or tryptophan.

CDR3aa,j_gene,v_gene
CASRRLAASTDTQYF,TRBJ2-3,TRBV7-6
CASSSWTSGSRYEQYF,TRBJ2-7,TRBV28
CASSLFPQAPYNEQFF,TRBJ2-1,TRBV7-8
CASPSGWRETQYF,TRBJ2-5,TRBV19
CASSLGGQNEKLFF,TRBJ1-4,TRBV11-2
CASSFSLGGRIYEQYF,TRBJ2-7,TRBV27
CASSAGDRVSGYTF,TRBJ1-2,TRBV27
CASSPLPGRELFF,TRBJ2-2,TRBV19
CASSSADNVLETQYF,TRBJ2-5,TRBV18
CASSERETQYF,TRBJ2-5,TRBV2
CASSVGPSGRETQYF,TRBJ2-5,TRBV9
CASSRTDTQYF,TRBJ2-3,TRBV28
CASSFSDRDDEKLFF,TRBJ1-4,TRBV13
CASSGDPGLAGGNEQFF,TRBJ2-1,TRBV6-1
CASSQATGSGNTIYF,TRBJ1-3,TRBV4-1
CASSPLIGIPDTQYF,TRBJ2-3,TRBV4-3
CASSLTSSGYNEQFF,TRBJ2-1,TRBV7-3
CASSLSRGGYNEQFF,TRBJ2-1,TRBV28
CASSEIQGAFQETQYF,TRBJ2-5,TRBV6-1
CASSRRGGGDHEQFF,TRBJ2-1,TRBV7-8
CASSRGQGAGEQYF,TRBJ2-7,TRBV7-9
CASSRTSGRSYEQYF,TRBJ2-7,TRBV7-2
CASSLGQGETQYF,TRBJ2-5,TRBV5-1
CASSTGLAGNYEQYF,TRBJ2-7,TRBV7-2
CAWSNNYEQYF,TRBJ2-7,TRBV30
CASSPQPTGYYGYTF,TRBJ1-2,TRBV13
CASSPRGGAGYGYTF,TRBJ1-2,TRBV18
CASSLYETSDLYF,TRBJ2-7,TRBV7-2
CASSPLTGTTEAFF,TRBJ1-1,TRBV4-1
CSVEGLAGSSYNEQFF,TRBJ2-1,TRBV29-1
CASSQGGHRADEKLFF,TRBJ1-4,TRBV4-3
CASSSTVAGEQYF,TRBJ2-7,TRBV27
CASSQNYEQYF,TRBJ2-7,TRBV28
CASSVGGDTEAFF,TRBJ1-1,TRBV9
CASSYWTGETQYF,TRBJ2-5,TRBV5-1
CASSDRAGTDTQYF,TRBJ2-3,TRBV25-1
CASSHRGGLNTEAFF,TRBJ1-1,TRBV19
CASSLAGAGYGYTF,TRBJ1-2,TRBV7-9
CASSQGSVGSGRAYEQYF,TRBJ2-7,TRBV4-1
CAWSVSQPNQPQHF,TRBJ1-5,TRBV30
CASSPRDSKTGDYEQYF,TRBJ2-7,TRBV18
CSVDPWSRNTEAFF,TRBJ1-1,TRBV29-1
CASSLAYQRDSYEQYF,TRBJ2-7,TRBV7-9
CASSQELGGGYGYTF,TRBJ1-2,TRBV4-2
CASSKIGRGPYEQYF,TRBJ2-7,TRBV5-4
CASSIVQGASSYEQYF,TRBJ2-7,TRBV5-1
CATSILAGVQETQYF,TRBJ2-5,TRBV15
CASRLYAGEALTYEQYF,TRBJ2-7,TRBV27
CASSITSGRSYEQYF,TRBJ2-7,TRBV19
CASSLGLAGAQETQYF,TRBJ2-5,TRBV7-2